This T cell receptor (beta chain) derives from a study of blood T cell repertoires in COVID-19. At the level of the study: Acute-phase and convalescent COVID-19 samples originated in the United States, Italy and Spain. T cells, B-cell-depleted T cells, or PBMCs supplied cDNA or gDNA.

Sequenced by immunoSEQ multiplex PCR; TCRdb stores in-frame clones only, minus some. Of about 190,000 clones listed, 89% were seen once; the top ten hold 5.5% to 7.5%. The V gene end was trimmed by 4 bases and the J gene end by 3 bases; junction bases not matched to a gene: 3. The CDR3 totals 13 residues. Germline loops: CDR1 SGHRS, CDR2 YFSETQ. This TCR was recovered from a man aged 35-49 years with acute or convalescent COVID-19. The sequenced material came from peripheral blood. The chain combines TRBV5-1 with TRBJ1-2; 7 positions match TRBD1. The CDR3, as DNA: TGCGCCAGCAGCAACAGGGGCGACTATGGCTACACCTTC. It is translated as CASSNRGDYGYTF.